Below, 21 T cell receptor beta chains from the same sample are listed, as sequenced in a study of identical twins. Each CDR3 protein is one row after TCRdb ran MiXCR on the 5' RACE reads. The sample contains about 340,000 distinct CDR3 sequences, 9% to 15% of which appear only once. The same sample was also used in a study of yellow fever vaccine responses in identical twins.

Input material: CD8+ T cells sorted from blood. These receptors were obtained from a woman younger than 35 in good health.

This clonotype has a handful of counts. This chain joins TRBV28 and TRBJ2-7; D is perhaps TRBD1 or TRBD2 (5 bases each). Germline lookup yields CDR1 MDHEN and CDR2 SYDVKM. The CDR3 loop spans 14 amino acids. The V and J ends lost 2 bases and 5 bases respectively, with 13 bases between them. CDR3 in amino acids: CASSLTGRDHEQYF. CDR3 bases: TGTGCCAGCAGTTTAACCGGCAGGGACCACGAGCAGTACTTC.

The chain has TRBV11-2 and TRBJ2-7; weak D call: TRBD1 (6 bases). CDR3 length: 14 amino acids. Germline V gene data show CDR1 as SGHAT and CDR2 as FQNNGV. V was pared by 7 bases and J by 0 bases, with 13 bases between. The CDR3 is CASTLTGNSYEQYV. The CDR3 region has the DNA TGTGCCAGCACCTTGACAGGTAACTCCTACGAGCAGTACGTC.

In its sample, this clonotype was seen a few times. The chain combines TRBV7-9 with TRBJ2-7; D is unresolved. This CDR3 comprises 15 residues. Germline CDR1 is SEHNR and CDR2 is FQNEAQ (reference sequence). V dropped 5 bases and J dropped 2 bases, with 16 bases sitting between them. The CDR3 coding sequence is TGTGCCAGCAGCAAGTCCGTCGGTTCAACCTACGAGCAGTACTTC. Protein: CASSKSVGSTYEQYF.

This clonotype has just a few counts. The J gene is TRBJ1-1, the V gene TRBV10-2; perhaps TRBD1 as D (5 bases). Deletions cut 7 bases from V and 5 bases from J, with 23 bases between. The germline gives CDR1 WSHSY, CDR2 SAAADI. The CDR3 covers 16 residues. The CDR3 region is CASTRGLGRGRTEAFF. CDR3 DNA: TGCGCCAGCACCCGGGGCCTGGGGCGGGGGAGGACTGAAGCTTTCTTT.

This clonotype has a handful of counts. The J gene is TRBJ2-5, the V gene TRBV9; D possibly uses TRBD1 or TRBD2 (5 bases each). There are 11 residues in the CDR3. The V gene's germline CDR1 is SGDLS and CDR2 YYNGEE. The germline V and J ends were trimmed by 3 bases and 9 bases, with 9 bases remaining between them. The DNA of the CDR3 is TGTGCCAGCAGCGCGGGACGGGCCCAGTACTTC. Protein: CASSAGRAQYF.

This clonotype was seen a few times. The V call is TRBV5-1, the J call TRBJ2-1; D not resolved. Trimming cost V 3 bases and J 3 bases, with 4 bases left between them. CDR3 size: 12 residues. Germline values: CDR1 SGHRS, CDR2 YFSETQ. The CDR3 sequence: CASSYNYNEQFF. The CDR3 DNA follows: TGCGCCAGCAGCTACAACTACAATGAGCAGTTCTTC.

There are a few counts of this clonotype. V usage is TRBV11-2 and J usage is TRBJ2-1, with 13 bases identical to TRBD2. CDR1 and CDR2 from the germline V gene are SGHAT and FQNNGV. With V trimmed by 3 bases and J by 8 bases, 10 bases remained unmatched. The CDR3 extends over 17 amino acids. The CDR3 region is CASSLRFGTSGIDEQFF. For the CDR3, the DNA is TGTGCCAGCAGCTTGCGATTCGGGACTAGCGGGATCGATGAGCAGTTCTTC.

This clonotype was detected a few times. V and J are TRBV5-4 and TRBJ2-7; D remains ambiguous. V was cut by 3 bases and J by 6 bases, with 16 bases left in between. Looked up from germline, CDR1 is SGHNT and CDR2 is YYREEE (reference sequence). This CDR3 has 14 residues. The CDR3 region is CASSSPGSVGEQYF. CDR3 DNA sequence: TGTGCCAGCAGCTCCCCGGGTTCGGTGGGCGAGCAGTACTTC.

With respect to this clonotype: A much larger clone lies one base from this, so it may be a read error. The chain joins TRBV27 to TRBJ2-7, with TRBD1 matching over 7 bases. This CDR3 spans 12 amino acids. CDR1 is MNHEY, CDR2 SMNVEV, per germline (reference sequence). The trim removed 6 bases at V and 2 bases at J, leaving 1 base unmatched. The CDR3 region is CASRTGTYEQYF. Here the CDR3 DNA reads TGTGCCAGCAGGACAGGGACCTACGAGCAGTACTTC.

This clonotype came up a few times. This chain joins TRBV4-1 and TRBJ2-3; TRBD2 is a possible D gene (5 bases). CDR1 and CDR2 from the germline V gene are MGHRA and YSYEKL. This CDR3 region has 16 residues. Trimming shortened V by 0 bases and J by 1 base, and 11 bases separated the two germline ends. The CDR3 nucleotides are TGCGCCAGCAGCCAAGACTTGAGTAGCGGCACAGATACGCAGTATTTT. Residues: CASSQDLSSGTDTQYF.

Only a few counts were recorded for this clonotype. The chain uses TRBV10-3 and TRBJ2-7; weak D call: TRBD1 (5 bases). CDR1 and CDR2 (germline): ENHRY, SYGVKD. The length of the CDR3 is 14 residues. Trimming removed 3 bases at V and 3 bases at J, with 12 bases between. CDR3 DNA: TGTGCCATCAGTGAAGGCACAGGTATCTACGAGCAGTACTTC. It yields the protein CAISEGTGIYEQYF.

J is TRBJ1-2 and V is TRBV20-1, with D perhaps TRBD1 (5 bases). Between the trimmed V and J ends, which lost 5 bases and 7 bases, there was a span of 23 bases. CDR3 length equals 15 residues. From germline, CDR1 is DFQATT and CDR2 SNEGSKA (reference sequence). The DNA of the CDR3 is TGCAGTGCTCCCGCCCAGGGTCCTATCTATGGTGGCTACACCTTC. It codes for CSAPAQGPIYGGYTF.

This clonotype showed up just a few times. The rearrangement uses TRBV4-2 and TRBJ1-2; D unclear. Germline loops: CDR1 LGHNA, CDR2 YNFKEQ. The length of the CDR3 is 14 residues. Trimming removed 0 bases from V and 4 bases from J, with 9 bases in between. The CDR3 reads CASSQDDLPYGYTF. CDR3 nucleotide sequence: TGTGCCAGCAGCCAAGATGACCTTCCCTATGGCTACACCTTC.

This clonotype occurred many times. V gene TRBV10-3 combines with J gene TRBJ1-5; D is possibly TRBD1 (5 bases). This CDR3 comprises 13 residues. Germline V lookup: CDR1 ENHRY, CDR2 SYGVKD. V lost 10 bases to trimming and J lost 2 bases, with 12 bases between them. The chain's CDR3 is CASGTPGNQPQHF. In DNA, the CDR3 is TGTGCCAGCGGGACGCCTGGCAATCAGCCCCAGCATTTT.

The V and J genes are TRBV20-1 and TRBJ2-7, with D perhaps matching TRBD1 (6 bases). The length of the CDR3 is 14 residues. Germline values: CDR1 DFQATT, CDR2 SNEGSKA (reference sequence). Trimming removed 4 bases at V and 3 bases at J, with 16 bases between. The CDR3 sequence: CSATPGHDDYEQYV. CDR3 nucleotide sequence: TGCAGTGCTACCCCGGGACACGATGACTACGAGCAGTACGTC.

The J gene is TRBJ2-1, the V gene TRBV25-1; TRBD1 might be the D (8 bases). V was clipped by 3 bases and J by 0 bases, with 15 bases between them. Germline CDR1 and CDR2: MGHDK and SYGVNS. This CDR3 region has 17 residues. The CDR3 loop is CASSDEDREGSYNEQFF. Here the CDR3 DNA reads TGTGCCAGCAGTGATGAGGACAGGGAGGGCTCCTACAATGAGCAGTTCTTC. Looking up the rest from reference TRBV25-1 and TRBJ2-1 gives the full variable domain: EADIYQTPRYLVIGTGKKITLECSQTMGHDKMYWYQQDPGMELHLIHYSYGVNSTEKGDLSSESTVSRIRTEHFPLTLESARPSHTSQYLCASSDEDREGSYNEQFFGPGTRLTVL.

V usage is TRBV27 and J usage is TRBJ1-4; no definite D call. The CDR3 spans 14 residues. V lost 1 base to trimming and J lost 4 bases, with 7 bases between them. CDR1 is MNHEY and CDR2 is SMNVEV in the germline V gene (reference sequence). The CDR3 sequence: CASSLFGVNEKLFF. CDR3 coding DNA: TGTGCCAGCAGTTTATTCGGAGTTAATGAAAAACTGTTTTTT.

CDR3 region: CASSVLQGSGTDTQYF. Here the CDR3 DNA reads TGTGCCAGCAGTGTATTACAGGGGTCGGGCACAGATACGCAGTATTTT. V gene TRBV6-1 combines with J gene TRBJ2-3; the match to TRBD1 covers 7 bases. The CDR3 covers 16 residues. Germline-derived CDR1 and CDR2 are MNHNS and SASEGT. Trimming took 4 bases from V and 1 from J; bases not matched to a gene: 8.

The V and J genes are TRBV11-2 and TRBJ2-6; 10 bases align to TRBD1. Germline V gene data show CDR1 as SGHAT and CDR2 as FQNNGV. The CDR3 extends over 20 amino acids. The ends lost 1 base at V and 4 bases at J; junction bases unmatched: 13. CDR3 protein: CASSLVGTGDLRRGANVLTF. The CDR3 DNA follows: TGTGCCAGCAGCTTAGTTGGGACAGGGGATCTGAGGAGGGGGGCCAACGTCCTGACTTTC.

Only a few counts were recorded for this clonotype. The genes are TRBV12-3 or TRBV12-4 and TRBJ1-2; TRBD1 aligns across 9 bases. The CDR3 is 15 amino acids. V dropped 5 bases and J dropped 5; count of bases not matched to a gene: 9. The CDR3 DNA sequence: TGTGCCAGCAGTCCCCTCCGGACAGGGGTTTATGGCTACACCTTC. It encodes CASSPLRTGVYGYTF.

The table lists this clonotype with many counts. The chain carries TRBV5-6 and TRBJ2-7; D gene uncertain. The CDR3 consists of 12 residues. Trimming pared 4 bases from V and 5 bases from J, leaving 10 bases between. Germline values: CDR1 SGHDT, CDR2 YYEEEE. This CDR3 reads CASSLISDEQYV. CDR3 nucleotides: TGTGCCAGCAGCCTCATCAGTGACGAGCAGTACGTC.